This TCR beta chain was identified in a study of blood T cell repertoires in COVID-19. About the study: T cells, B-cell-depleted T cells, or PBMCs provided the cDNA or gDNA that served as material.

This CDR3 comprises 14 residues. CDR1 SEHNR and CDR2 FQNEAQ come from the germline V gene (reference sequence). The V gene lost 5 bases and the J gene lost 5 bases, with 10 bases spanning the gap. Authors' processing steps: It was from reference gene primer amplification that nucleated cell counts were estimated. The repertoire was sequenced with immunoSEQ multiplex PCR; TCRdb's copy has only in-frame clones and lacks some. V, J and clone size derive from that table, while D and trimming were established from the DNA sequence. The sample consists of roughly 460,000 clones, over 85% of them appearing once.

This sequence originates from a man aged 18 to 30 with COVID-19, enrolled during active disease. The chain recombines TRBV7-9 with TRBJ1-6, with D possibly being TRBD1 (5 bases). Source material: peripheral blood. CDR3 DNA sequence: TGTGCCAGCAGCGTTGACAGAAATAATTCACCCCTCCACTTT. Its protein is CASSVDRNNSPLHF.